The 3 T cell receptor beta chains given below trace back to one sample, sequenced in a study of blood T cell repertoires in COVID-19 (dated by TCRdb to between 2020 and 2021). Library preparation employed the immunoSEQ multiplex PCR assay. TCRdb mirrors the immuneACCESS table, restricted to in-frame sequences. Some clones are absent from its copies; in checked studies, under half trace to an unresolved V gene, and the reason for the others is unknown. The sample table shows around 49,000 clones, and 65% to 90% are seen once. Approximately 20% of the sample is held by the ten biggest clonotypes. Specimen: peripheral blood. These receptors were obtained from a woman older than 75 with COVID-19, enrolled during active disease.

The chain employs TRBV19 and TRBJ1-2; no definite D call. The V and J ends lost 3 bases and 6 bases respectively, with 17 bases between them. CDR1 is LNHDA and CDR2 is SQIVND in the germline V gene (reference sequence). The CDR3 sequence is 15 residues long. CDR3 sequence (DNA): TGTGCCAGTAGTATCGGAACCAACGGGAGAAATGGCTACACCTTC. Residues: CASSIGTNGRNGYTF. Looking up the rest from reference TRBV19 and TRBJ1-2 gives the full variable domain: DGGITQSPKYLFRKEGQNVTLSCEQNLNHDAMYWYRQDPGQGLRLIYYSQIVNDFQKGDIAEGYSVSREKKESFPLTVTSAQKNPTAFYLCASSIGTNGRNGYTFGSGTRLTVV.

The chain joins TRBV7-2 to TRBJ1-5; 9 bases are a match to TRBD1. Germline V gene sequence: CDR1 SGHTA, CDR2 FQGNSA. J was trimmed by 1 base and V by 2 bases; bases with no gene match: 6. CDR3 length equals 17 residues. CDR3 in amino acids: CASSLMGTGLSNQPQHF. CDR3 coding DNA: TGTGCCAGCAGCTTAATGGGGACAGGGCTAAGCAATCAGCCCCAGCATTTT.

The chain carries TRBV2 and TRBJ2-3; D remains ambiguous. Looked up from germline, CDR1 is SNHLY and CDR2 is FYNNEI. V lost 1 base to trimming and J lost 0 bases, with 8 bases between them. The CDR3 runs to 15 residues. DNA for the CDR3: TGTGCCAGCAGTGAAGTCGGGTTAAGCACAGATACGCAGTATTTT. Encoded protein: CASSEVGLSTDTQYF.